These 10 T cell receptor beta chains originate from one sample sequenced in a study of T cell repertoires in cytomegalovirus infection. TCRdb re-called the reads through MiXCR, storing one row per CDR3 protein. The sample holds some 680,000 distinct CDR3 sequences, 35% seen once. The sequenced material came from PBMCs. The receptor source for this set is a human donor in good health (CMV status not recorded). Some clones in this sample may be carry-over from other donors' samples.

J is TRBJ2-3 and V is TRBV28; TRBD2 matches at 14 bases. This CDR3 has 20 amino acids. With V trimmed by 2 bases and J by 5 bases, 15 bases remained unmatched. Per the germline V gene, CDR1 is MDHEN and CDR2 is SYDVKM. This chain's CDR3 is CASSLIGLAGGQTPGDTQYF. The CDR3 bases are TGTGCCAGCAGTTTAATAGGACTAGCGGGGGGCCAAACGCCAGGAGATACGCAGTATTTT.

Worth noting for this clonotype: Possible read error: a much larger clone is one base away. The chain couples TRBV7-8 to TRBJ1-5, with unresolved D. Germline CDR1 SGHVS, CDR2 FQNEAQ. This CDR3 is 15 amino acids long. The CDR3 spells CASSTHTGRDQRQHF. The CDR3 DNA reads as TGTGCCAGCAGCACCCACACGGGAAGGGATCAGCGCCAGCATTTT.

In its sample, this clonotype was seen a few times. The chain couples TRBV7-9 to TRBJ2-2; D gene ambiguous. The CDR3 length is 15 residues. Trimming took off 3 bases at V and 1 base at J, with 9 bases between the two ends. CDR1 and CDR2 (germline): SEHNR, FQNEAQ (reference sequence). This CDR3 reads CASSFSGVNTGELFF. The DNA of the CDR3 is TGTGCCAGCAGCTTTTCAGGCGTGAACACCGGGGAGCTGTTTTTT.

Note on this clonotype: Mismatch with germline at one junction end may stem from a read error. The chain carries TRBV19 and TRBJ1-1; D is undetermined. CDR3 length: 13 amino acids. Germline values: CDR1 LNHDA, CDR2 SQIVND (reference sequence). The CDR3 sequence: CASSRNEGTEALF. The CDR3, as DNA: TGTGCCAGTAGCCGCAACGAGGGCACTGAAGCTCTCTTT.

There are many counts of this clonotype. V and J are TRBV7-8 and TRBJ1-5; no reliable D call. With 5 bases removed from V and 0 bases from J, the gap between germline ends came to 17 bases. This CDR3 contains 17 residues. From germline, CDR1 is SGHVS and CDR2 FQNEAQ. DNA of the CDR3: TGTGCCAGCAGCCCCGCCTCCAGGACTTATAGCAATCAGCCCCAGCATTTT. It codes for CASSPASRTYSNQPQHF.

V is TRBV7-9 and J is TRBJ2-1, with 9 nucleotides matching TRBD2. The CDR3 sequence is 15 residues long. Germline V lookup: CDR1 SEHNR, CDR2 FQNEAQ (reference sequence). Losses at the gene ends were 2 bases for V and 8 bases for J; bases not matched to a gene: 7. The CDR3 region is CASSLNGGGADEQFF. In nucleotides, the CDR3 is TGTGCCAGCAGCTTAAACGGCGGGGGGGCGGATGAGCAGTTCTTC.

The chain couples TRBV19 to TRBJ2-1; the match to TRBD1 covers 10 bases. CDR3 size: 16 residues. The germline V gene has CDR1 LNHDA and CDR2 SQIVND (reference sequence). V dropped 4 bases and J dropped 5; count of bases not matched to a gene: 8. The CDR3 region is CASSRGFGTGDNEQFF. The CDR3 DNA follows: TGTGCCAGTAGTAGGGGTTTCGGGACAGGGGACAATGAGCAGTTCTTC.

The CDR3 sequence: CASSSLDRPTNYGYTF. The CDR3 DNA sequence: TGTGCCAGCAGTTCCCTGGACAGACCCACTAACTATGGCTACACCTTC. The chain employs TRBV28 and TRBJ1-2, with a tentative D call TRBD1 (6 bases). The length of the CDR3 is 16 residues. The V gene's germline CDR1 is MDHEN and CDR2 SYDVKM. The V and J ends lost 4 bases and 0 bases respectively, with 15 bases between them.

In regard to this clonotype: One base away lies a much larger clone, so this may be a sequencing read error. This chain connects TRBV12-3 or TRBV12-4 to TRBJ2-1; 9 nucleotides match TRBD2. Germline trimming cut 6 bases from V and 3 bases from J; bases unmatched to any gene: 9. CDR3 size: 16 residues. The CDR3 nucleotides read TGTGCCAGCAGCTTACCAGGACTAGCGTACTACAATGAGCAGTTCTTC. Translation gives CASSLPGLAYYNEQFF.

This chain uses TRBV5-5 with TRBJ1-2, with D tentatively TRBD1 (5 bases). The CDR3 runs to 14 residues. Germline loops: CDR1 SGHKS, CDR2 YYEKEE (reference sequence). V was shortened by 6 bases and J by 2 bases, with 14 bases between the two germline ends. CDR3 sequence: CASTPGPANYGYTF. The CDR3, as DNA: TGTGCCAGCACCCCGGGACCGGCGAACTATGGCTACACCTTC.